This T cell receptor beta chain was sequenced during a study of shared clonotypes between healthy human individuals. The repertoire was sequenced with immunoSEQ multiplex PCR; TCRdb's copy has only in-frame clones and lacks some. The table shows a few hundred thousand clones, with almost 97% occurring only once. The CDR3 totals 15 residues. The germline CDR1 and CDR2 sequences are SGHRS and YFSETQ. V was pared by 0 bases and J by 9 bases, with 7 bases of the junction left unmatched. V and J are TRBV5-1 and TRBJ1-5, with 9 bases that match TRBD1. The receptor was isolated from a woman aged 25 to 45 in good health. Material: naive CD4+ T cells sorted from blood. Subset defined: CD45RA+ positively selected. CDR3 nucleotides: TGCGCCAGCAGCTTGGAGGGACAGGGATTCTCGCCCCAGCATTTT. It codes for CASSLEGQGFSPQHF.